One TCR beta chain is described in this entry. This receptor's antigen is unknown. It has no much larger one-base neighbor in the sample; base qualities were not kept. Other DNA sequences in the sample encode the same CDR3. The CDR3 sequence holds 12 residues, the cysteine and phenylalanine included. Left in the record is the CDR3 DNA by itself, 36 bases read in frame from the first base. CDR1 SGHTA and CDR2 FQGNSA are derived from the germline V gene. Trimming accounts for 6 bases at V and 3 bases at J, while the number of junction bases matched to no gene is 2. These data belong to a study of cytomegalovirus exposure and HLA in healthy donors (dated by TCRdb to 2016 to 2017). About the full investigation: In an earlier analysis of about 560 of the donors, 250 to 350 Gb of sequence data and about 110 million unique TCR beta sequences from roughly 190 million T cells were reported. A separate validation cohort of roughly 120 different subjects was used in addition to the approximately 670-subject first cohort. The study aimed to test whether cataloging public T cell receptors could reveal signatures of past pathogen exposure. A later genetic analysis took genome-wide SNP genotypes for about three fifths of the roughly 700 donors and used that subset as a discovery cohort. Among the approximately 420 genotyped donors, around 81% belonged to the genetic ancestry cluster associated with self-reported Caucasian donors. All discovery cohort repertoires had been generated using a single sequencing platform. To decide whether each TCR beta V gene segment behaved as functional or pseudogenic, an earlier analysis of fewer than 750 of the donors relied on high-throughput TCR beta sequencing. To predict cytomegalovirus infection status, the study brought together high-throughput TCR immunosequencing, statistical association of individual TCRs with disease status, and machine learning. HLA typing covered class I and class II loci at four-digit resolution. A later analysis re-examined previously published TCR beta repertoires from several hundred donors and added high-resolution HLA genotyping to investigate patterns of TCR occurrence. Rather than using new phenotypic data, the later analysis identified candidate immune exposures from TCR beta sequences and from how often those sequences occurred across donors. The T cell repertoires of 670 or so subjects were profiled by immunosequencing and related to cytomegalovirus serostatus. Alongside the repertoire data, information on donor age, sex, ethnicity and CMV serostatus was compiled. The number of typed donors differed by locus: roughly 629-630 for A, B, C, DRB1 and DQB1; approximately 530 for DQA1; approximately 610 for DPA1; and some 450 for DPB1. Because of strong linkage in the cohort, roughly five DR-DQ haplotypes were treated as single units for association and clustering. An early release that covered fewer than 800 HLA-typed donors contained about 300 gigabases of sequencing data and around 85 million unique TCR sequences. Among about 390 genotyped donors of the cohort, an average of around 240,000 unique TCR beta nucleotide sequences were sequenced per donor, roughly a sixth of them non-productive.

Library method: the immunoSEQ multiplex PCR assay. For the multiplex PCR, a mixture combining 60 forward primers for TCR Vbeta segments and 13 reverse primers for TCR Jbeta segments was used. The CDR3 region of rearranged TCR beta genes was amplified from genomic DNA with a multiplex PCR assay. Amplified TCR beta libraries were sequenced as 87-base-pair reads on the Illumina HiSeq System. The authors processed their data as follows. A later analysis tallied tens of millions of unique TCR beta chains across the roughly 610 repertoires, and around 9.9 million of those chains were shared by two or more donors. Raw reads were error-corrected and collapsed into unique sequences with a nearest-neighbor algorithm that merged closely related sequences to remove PCR and sequencing errors. CDR3 sequences were aligned to IMGT reference sequences to assign V, D and J gene segments. For a sequence to be retained, at least a six-nucleotide match to both a V gene segment and a J gene segment was required. A rearrangement counted as productive if the CDR3 had no stop codons and remained in frame with V and J, and every other rearrangement counted as non-productive. Following IMGT convention, CDR3 was defined as the stretch from the second conserved V-encoded cysteine up to the conserved J-encoded phenylalanine. Sequences without an unambiguous match to a single V gene segment were excluded from the earlier analysis of 500 to 700 of the donors. In an earlier analysis of roughly 500 of the donors, V segments were called functional above 56.7% productive rearrangements and were called segregating when the between-donor standard deviation exceeded 5%. A statistical classification framework was built to diagnose cytomegalovirus status from the catalog of TCR beta chain sequences. V and J gene assignment, in a later analysis, came from comparing TCR nucleotide sequences with IMGT/GENE-DB human TR gene sequences. A later analysis assigned CDR3 sequences and most-parsimonious VDJ recombination scenarios with the TCRdist pipeline. In a later analysis, each TCR beta chain was defined by its CDR3 amino acid sequence together with its V-gene family, and reads lacking a unique V-gene family were excluded. In a later analysis, fewer than 650 highly shared, low-generation-probability nucleotide sequences were removed to address suspected cross-contamination and a sequencing artifact. For each public chain, a later analysis derived a clonal expansion index from normalized ranks of inferred template counts within each repertoire. Generation probabilities in a later analysis came from a VDJ recombination model fitted to out-of-frame rearrangements, and those results were checked against IGoR. In a later analysis, TCR-TCR, TCR-HLA and TCR-CMV co-occurrence was scored with hypergeometric tests, and a repertoire-size bias correction was applied to TCR pairs. To estimate false discovery rates, a later analysis permuted the HLA or CMV assignments 20 times. In a later analysis, co-occurring TCRs were grouped using DBSCAN, with TCRdist sequence similarity added in when clustering inside HLA-allele-positive subsets. For co-occurrence clustering, repertoires with fewer than 30,000 or more than 120,000 public chains were excluded, along with roughly five repertoires with anomalous nucleotide sharing. Not all clones reach the TCRdb copy of this immuneACCESS table, which keeps in-frame sequences only. Checked studies attribute under half of the gap to unresolved V genes and leave the rest unexplained. D and trimming were read from the DNA, whereas the V and J calls and clone size are those reported in that table. This sample holds about 180,000 clones; more than 75% were observed only once. In total, the top ten clones hold about 2.5% of the sample.

The investigation overall reported the following: A further reported finding was that TCR beta sequences accurately predicted the HLA-A and HLA-B alleles for most subjects in the first cohort. When HLA alleles, especially DR and DQ, strongly co-occurred, attributing TCR associations to individual alleles was difficult. Because HLA typing was missing for some donors at each locus, association tests included only the typed subset. This cohort had only TCR beta chains sequenced, and the lack of alpha or paired-chain data limited which features could be detected. For the cohort, immune exposure information was limited to CMV serostatus. The sequencing pipeline was judged likely to have produced a cluster of highly shared sequence variants as a technical artifact. In vitro tests confirmed that a few of the cytomegalovirus-associated TCR beta chains recognize cytomegalovirus antigens. Several of the top co-occurrence clusters appeared to be linked to parvovirus B19, influenza, CMV and Epstein-Barr virus, according to a later analysis. In an earlier analysis of approximately 590 of the donors, most TCR beta V segments appeared in productive rearrangements about 90% or about 30% of the time, broadly matching IMGT annotations. V-gene and J-gene trimming of TCR beta chains was associated with a missense DCLRE1C variant in a later genetic analysis, and the association was replicated in an independent cohort. According to a later analysis, most CMV-associated TCR beta chains appeared to be HLA-restricted, and the HLA associations seemed to be driven largely by CMV exposure. The classifier was reported to diagnose cytomegalovirus status with high specificity and sensitivity in both the original and validation cohorts. A later analysis found that TCR association rates varied across HLA loci, with DRB1 alleles showing the most associated TCRs and HLA-C alleles the fewest. Correlated functional status among segregating V segments might reflect linkage disequilibrium, but an unknown experimental factor could not be ruled out. Presence/absence analyses assumed roughly uniform sequencing depth across donors, an assumption that may not hold. A later genetic analysis reported fewer N-insertions in productive TCRs among donors in an Asian-associated ancestry cluster than the roughly 700-donor mean. A total of fewer than 200 TCR beta chains were listed by the study as associated with cytomegalovirus. The earlier analysis of approximately 540 of the donors excluded roughly 17 rarely observed V segments, including chromosome 9 orphons, because counts were too low. A later analysis found that HLA-associated TCR beta chains were more clonally expanded and had lower generation probabilities than equally common non-associated chains. According to the authors, the approach could potentially be generalized to other disease states and immunological phenotypes. Some IMGT-functional V segments, including TRBV6-2 and TRBV6-3, could not be distinguished by the 87-base-pair reads and were therefore excluded. While some public TCRs were present in many individuals, most TCR sequences turned up only very rarely across donors. In a later analysis, some 17,000 TCR beta sequences were associated with specific HLA alleles at a false discovery rate of 0.05.

In total, just over 650 healthy bone marrow donors made up the cohort. At the time of sampling, every cohort member was nominally healthy, though immune exposures that went unrecorded were likely present. The donor tested CMV seropositive and was one of the 289 seropositive cohort members. Each donor provided a peripheral blood sample, and peripheral blood mononuclear cells were used for TCR beta sequencing. Genomic DNA was extracted from the blood cell samples with the Qiagen DNeasy Blood Extraction Kit. Sequencing used PBMCs. This receptor chain uses TRBV7-2 and TRBJ2-7; 7 bases in the middle match TRBD2. The TCR comes from a woman in her twenties or thirties in good health and CMV-seropositive. This receptor has the CDR3 CASRSGGYEQYF. The bases are TGTGCCAGCAGGTCGGGGGGCTACGAGCAGTACTTC.